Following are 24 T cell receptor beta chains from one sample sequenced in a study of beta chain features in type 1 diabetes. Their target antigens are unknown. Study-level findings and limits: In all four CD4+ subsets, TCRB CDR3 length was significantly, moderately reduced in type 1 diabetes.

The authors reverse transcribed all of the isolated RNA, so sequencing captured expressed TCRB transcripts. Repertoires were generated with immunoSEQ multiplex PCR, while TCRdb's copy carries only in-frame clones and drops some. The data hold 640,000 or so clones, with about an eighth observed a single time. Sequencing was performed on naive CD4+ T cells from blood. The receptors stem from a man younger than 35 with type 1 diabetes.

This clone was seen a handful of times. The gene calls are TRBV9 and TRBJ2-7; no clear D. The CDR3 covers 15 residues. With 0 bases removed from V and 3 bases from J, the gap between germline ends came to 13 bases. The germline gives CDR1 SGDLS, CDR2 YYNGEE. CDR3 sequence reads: CASSVAGPGVYEQYF. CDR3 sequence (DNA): TGTGCCAGCAGCGTAGCCGGCCCTGGGGTCTACGAGCAGTACTTC.

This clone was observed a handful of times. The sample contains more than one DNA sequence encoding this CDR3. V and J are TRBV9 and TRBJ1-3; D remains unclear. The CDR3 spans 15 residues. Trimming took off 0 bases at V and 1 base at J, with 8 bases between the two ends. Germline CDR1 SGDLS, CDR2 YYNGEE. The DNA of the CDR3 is TGTGCCAGCAGCGTAGTAGGAGGGTCTGGAAACACCATATATTTT. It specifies CASSVVGGSGNTIYF.

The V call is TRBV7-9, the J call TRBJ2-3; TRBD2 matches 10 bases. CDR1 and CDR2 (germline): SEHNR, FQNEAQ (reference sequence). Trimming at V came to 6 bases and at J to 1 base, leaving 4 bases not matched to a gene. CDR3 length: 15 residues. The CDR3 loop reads CASSSGTSGTDTQYF. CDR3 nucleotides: TGTGCCAGCAGTTCCGGGACTAGCGGCACAGATACGCAGTATTTT.

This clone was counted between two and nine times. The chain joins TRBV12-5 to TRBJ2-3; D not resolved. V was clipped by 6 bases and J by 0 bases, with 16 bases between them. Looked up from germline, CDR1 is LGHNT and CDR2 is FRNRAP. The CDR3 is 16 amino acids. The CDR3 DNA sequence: TGTGCTAGTGGCTCGACTTTTCCAACTAGCACAGATACGCAGTATTTT. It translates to CASGSTFPTSTDTQYF.

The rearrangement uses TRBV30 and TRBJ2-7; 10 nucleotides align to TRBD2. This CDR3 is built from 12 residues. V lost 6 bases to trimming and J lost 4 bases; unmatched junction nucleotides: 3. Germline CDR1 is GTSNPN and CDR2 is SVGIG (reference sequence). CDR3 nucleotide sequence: TGTGCCTGTAGCGGGGGGCCGTACGAGCAGTACTTC. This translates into CACSGGPYEQYF. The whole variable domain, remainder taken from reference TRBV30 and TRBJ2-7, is SQTIHQWPATLVQPVGSPLSLECTVEGTSNPNLYWYRQAAGRGLQLLFYSVGIGQISSEVPQNLSASRPQDRQFILSSKKLLLSDSGFYLCACSGGPYEQYFGPGTRLTVT.

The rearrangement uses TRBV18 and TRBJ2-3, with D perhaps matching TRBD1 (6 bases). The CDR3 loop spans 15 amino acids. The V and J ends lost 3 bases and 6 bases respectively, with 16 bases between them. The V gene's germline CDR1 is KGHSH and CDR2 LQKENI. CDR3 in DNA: TGTGCCAGCTCACCGGCGGTAACAGGGCCCGATACGCAGTATTTT. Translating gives CASSPAVTGPDTQYF.

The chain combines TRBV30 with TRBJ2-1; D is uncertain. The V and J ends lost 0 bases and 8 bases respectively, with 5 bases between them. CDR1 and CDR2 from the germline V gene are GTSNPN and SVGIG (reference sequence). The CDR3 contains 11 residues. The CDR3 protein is CAWSVRDEQFF. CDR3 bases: TGTGCCTGGAGTGTACGGGATGAGCAGTTCTTC.

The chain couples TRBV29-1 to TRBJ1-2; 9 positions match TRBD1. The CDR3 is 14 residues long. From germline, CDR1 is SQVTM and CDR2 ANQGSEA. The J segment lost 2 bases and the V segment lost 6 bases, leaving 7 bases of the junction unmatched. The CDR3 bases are TGCAGCGTAGGGACCGGACAGGGGAACTATGGCTACACCTTC. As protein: CSVGTGQGNYGYTF. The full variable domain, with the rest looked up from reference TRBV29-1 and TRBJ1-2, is SAVISQKPSRDICQRGTSLTIQCQVDSQVTMMFWYRQQPGQSLTLIATANQGSEATYESGFVIDKFPISRPNLTFSTLTVSNMSPEDSSIYLCSVGTGQGNYGYTFGSGTRLTVV.

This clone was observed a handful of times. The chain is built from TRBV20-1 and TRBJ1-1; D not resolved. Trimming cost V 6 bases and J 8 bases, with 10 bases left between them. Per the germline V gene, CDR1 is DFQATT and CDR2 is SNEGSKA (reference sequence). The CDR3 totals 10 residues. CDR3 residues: CSAKTVEAFF. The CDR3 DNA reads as TGCAGTGCGAAAACAGTGGAAGCTTTCTTT.

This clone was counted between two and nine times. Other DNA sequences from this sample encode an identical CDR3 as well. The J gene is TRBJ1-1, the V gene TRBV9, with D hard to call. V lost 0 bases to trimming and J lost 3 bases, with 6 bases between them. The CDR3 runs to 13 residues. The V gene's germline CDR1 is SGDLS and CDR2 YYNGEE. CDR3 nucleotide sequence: TGTGCCAGCAGCGTAGAAATGGACACTGAAGCTTTCTTT. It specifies CASSVEMDTEAFF.

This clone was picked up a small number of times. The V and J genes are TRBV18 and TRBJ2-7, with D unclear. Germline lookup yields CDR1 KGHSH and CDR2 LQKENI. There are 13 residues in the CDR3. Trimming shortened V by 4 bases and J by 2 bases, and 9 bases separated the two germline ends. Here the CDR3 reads CASSLSQTYEQYF. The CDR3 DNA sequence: TGTGCCAGCTCACTATCGCAGACCTACGAGCAGTACTTC.

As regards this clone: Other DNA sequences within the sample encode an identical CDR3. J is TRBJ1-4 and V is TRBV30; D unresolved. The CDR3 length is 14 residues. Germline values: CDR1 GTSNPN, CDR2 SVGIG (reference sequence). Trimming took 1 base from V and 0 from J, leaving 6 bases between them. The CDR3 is CAWSEAPTNEKLFF. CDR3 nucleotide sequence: TGTGCCTGGAGTGAGGCACCAACTAATGAAAAACTGTTTTTT.

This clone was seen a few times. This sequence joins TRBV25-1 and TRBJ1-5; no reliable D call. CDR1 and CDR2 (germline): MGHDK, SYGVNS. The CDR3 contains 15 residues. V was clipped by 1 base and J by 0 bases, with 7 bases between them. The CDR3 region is CASSEFPDSNQPQHF. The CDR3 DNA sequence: TGTGCCAGCAGTGAATTCCCGGATAGCAATCAGCCCCAGCATTTT.

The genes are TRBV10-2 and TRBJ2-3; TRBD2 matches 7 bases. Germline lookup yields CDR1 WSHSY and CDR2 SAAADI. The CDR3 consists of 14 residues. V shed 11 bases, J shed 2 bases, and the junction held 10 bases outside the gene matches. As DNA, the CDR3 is TGCGCCTCCCGGACTAGTACCTTCACAGATACGCAGTATTTT. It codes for CASRTSTFTDTQYF.

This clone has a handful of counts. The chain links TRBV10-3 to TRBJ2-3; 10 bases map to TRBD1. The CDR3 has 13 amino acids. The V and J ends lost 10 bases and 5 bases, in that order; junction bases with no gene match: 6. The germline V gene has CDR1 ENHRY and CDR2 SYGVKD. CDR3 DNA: TGTGCCACCCGACAGGGGGCTGAAGATACGCAGTATTTT. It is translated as CATRQGAEDTQYF.

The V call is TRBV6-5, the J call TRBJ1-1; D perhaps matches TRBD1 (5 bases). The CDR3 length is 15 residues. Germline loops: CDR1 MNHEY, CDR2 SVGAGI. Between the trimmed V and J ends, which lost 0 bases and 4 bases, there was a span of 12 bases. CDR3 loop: CASSYSAGISTEAFF. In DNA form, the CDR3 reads TGTGCCAGCAGTTACTCGGCAGGGATAAGCACTGAAGCTTTCTTT.

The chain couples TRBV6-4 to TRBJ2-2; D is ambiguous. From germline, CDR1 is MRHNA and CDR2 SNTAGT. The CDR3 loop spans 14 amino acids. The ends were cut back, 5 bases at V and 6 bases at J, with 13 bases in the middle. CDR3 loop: CASSRALTSGELFF. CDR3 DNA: TGTGCCAGCAGTAGGGCTCTCACGTCCGGGGAGCTGTTTTTT.

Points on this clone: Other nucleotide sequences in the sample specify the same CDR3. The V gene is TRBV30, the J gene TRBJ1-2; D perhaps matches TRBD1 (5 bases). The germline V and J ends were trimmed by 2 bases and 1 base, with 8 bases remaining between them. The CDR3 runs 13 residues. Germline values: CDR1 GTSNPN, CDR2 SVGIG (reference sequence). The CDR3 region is CAWSSGFNYGYTF. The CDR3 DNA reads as TGTGCCTGGAGTTCAGGGTTTAACTATGGCTACACCTTC.

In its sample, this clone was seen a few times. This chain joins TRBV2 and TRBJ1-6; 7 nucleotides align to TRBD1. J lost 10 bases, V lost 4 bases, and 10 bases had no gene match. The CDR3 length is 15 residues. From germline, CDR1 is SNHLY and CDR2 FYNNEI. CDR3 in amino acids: CASSALLTGFSPLHF. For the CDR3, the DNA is TGTGCCAGCAGTGCTCTACTGACAGGGTTCTCACCCCTCCACTTT.

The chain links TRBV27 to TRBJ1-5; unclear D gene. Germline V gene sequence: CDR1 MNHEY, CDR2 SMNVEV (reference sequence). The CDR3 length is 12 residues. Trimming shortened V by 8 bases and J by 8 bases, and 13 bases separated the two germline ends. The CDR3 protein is CASGPIKEPQHF. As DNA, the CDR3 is TGTGCCAGCGGCCCCATTAAAGAGCCCCAGCATTTT.

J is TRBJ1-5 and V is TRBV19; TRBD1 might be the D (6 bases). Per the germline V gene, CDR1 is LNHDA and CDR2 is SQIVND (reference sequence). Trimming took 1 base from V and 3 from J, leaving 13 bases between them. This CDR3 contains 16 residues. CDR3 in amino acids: CASSIGSGQNNQPQHF. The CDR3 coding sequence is TGTGCCAGTAGTATAGGGAGCGGACAGAACAATCAGCCCCAGCATTTT. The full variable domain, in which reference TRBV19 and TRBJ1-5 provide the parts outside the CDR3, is DGGITQSPKYLFRKEGQNVTLSCEQNLNHDAMYWYRQDPGQGLRLIYYSQIVNDFQKGDIAEGYSVSREKKESFPLTVTSAQKNPTAFYLCASSIGSGQNNQPQHFGDGTRLSIL.

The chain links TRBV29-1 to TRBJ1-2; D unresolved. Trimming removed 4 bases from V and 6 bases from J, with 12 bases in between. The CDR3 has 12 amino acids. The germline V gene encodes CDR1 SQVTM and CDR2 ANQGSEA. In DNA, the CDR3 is TGCAGCGTTGGCGACTGGGATAATGGCTACACCTTC. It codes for CSVGDWDNGYTF.

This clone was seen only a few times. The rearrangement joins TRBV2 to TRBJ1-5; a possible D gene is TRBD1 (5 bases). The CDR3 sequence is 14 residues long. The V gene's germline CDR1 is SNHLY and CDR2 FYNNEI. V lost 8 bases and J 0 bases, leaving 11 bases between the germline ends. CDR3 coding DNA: TGTGCCAGCGACAGTTACCATAGCAATCAGCCCCAGCATTTT. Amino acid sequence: CASDSYHSNQPQHF.

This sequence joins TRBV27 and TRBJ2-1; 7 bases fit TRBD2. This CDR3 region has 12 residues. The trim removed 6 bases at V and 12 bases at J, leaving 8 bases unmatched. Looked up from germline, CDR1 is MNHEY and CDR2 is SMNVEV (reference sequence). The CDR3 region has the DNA TGTGCCAGCAGCTCACGGGCGGGGGTGCAGTTCTTC. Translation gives CASSSRAGVQFF.